The rows below give T cell receptor beta chains drawn from one sample of a study of shared T cell receptors in the human thymus. Only in-frame clones appear in the TCRdb table, and some are missing; sequencing was by immunoSEQ multiplex PCR. The profile shows about 660,000 clones, roughly 90% of them singletons. These data were also filed under a second study, of human thymus T cells.

Sequenced input: thymocytes. These receptors were obtained from a boy younger than two with a congenital heart defect. CDR3s include the opening cysteine and the closing phenylalanine or tryptophan. Each record gives: V gene, clone size, J gene, D gene, CDR3 DNA, CDR3 protein. A D gene is named only where the DNA matches it firmly. A clone size is listed for some rows: how often the clone was seen (once, few, many), or a class if it is expanded.

V gene: TRBV5-4
clone size: NA
J gene: TRBJ2-1
D gene: NA
CDR3 DNA: TGTGCCAGCAGCCTCCGGCAGGGCTCCTACAATGAGCAGTTCTTC
CDR3 protein: CASSLRQGSYNEQFF

V gene: TRBV4-3
clone size: NA
J gene: TRBJ2-7
D gene: TRBD1
CDR3 DNA: TGCGCCAGCAGCCAAGATAGGAGGTCGGGACAGAGGGATCTTGGCGAGCAGTACTTC
CDR3 protein: CASSQDRRSGQRDLGEQYF

V gene: TRBV7-9
clone size: once
J gene: TRBJ1-1
D gene: NA
CDR3 DNA: TGTGCCAGCAGCTTAGTGGGTAACAGGGTGTTGAACCGTAACACTGAAGCTTTCTTT
CDR3 protein: CASSLVGNRVLNRNTEAFF

V gene: TRBV11-2
clone size: NA
J gene: TRBJ2-7
D gene: TRBD1
CDR3 DNA: TGTGCCAGCCTGACAGGGTCCTACGAGCAGTACTTC
CDR3 protein: CASLTGSYEQYF

V gene: TRBV7-6
clone size: NA
J gene: TRBJ2-1
D gene: TRBD2
CDR3 DNA: TGTGCCAGCAGCTTAGAAGCGGGAGTCGGAGATGAGCAGTTCTTC
CDR3 protein: CASSLEAGVGDEQFF

V gene: TRBV2
clone size: NA
J gene: TRBJ1-5
D gene: NA
CDR3 DNA: TGTGCCAGCAGTGCCTCAGGTAGCAATCAGCCCCAGCATTTT
CDR3 protein: CASSASGSNQPQHF

V gene: TRBV27
clone size: NA
J gene: TRBJ1-1
D gene: NA
CDR3 DNA: TGTGCCAGCACGCAAGGCAGGTTTGGGTCGGACACTGAAGCTTTCTTT
CDR3 protein: CASTQGRFGSDTEAFF

V gene: TRBV6-1
clone size: NA
J gene: TRBJ2-1
D gene: TRBD2
CDR3 DNA: TGTGCCAGCCTGGAGAGACTAGCGGGTACTGAGCAGTTCTTC
CDR3 protein: CASLERLAGTEQFF

V gene: TRBV6-5
clone size: NA
J gene: TRBJ2-1
D gene: NA
CDR3 DNA: TGTGCCAGCAGTTACTCAGGGCGGGGCAACAATGAGCAGTTCTTC
CDR3 protein: CASSYSGRGNNEQFF

V gene: TRBV28
clone size: NA
J gene: TRBJ2-5
D gene: TRBD1
CDR3 DNA: TGTGCCAGCAGTTTAGGCAGGGGGCAAGAGACCCAGTACTTC
CDR3 protein: CASSLGRGQETQYF

V gene: TRBV4-3
clone size: NA
J gene: TRBJ2-6
D gene: NA
CDR3 DNA: TGCGCCAGCAGCCCTCCGAAGGCCCAGGCGGGGGCCAACGTCCTGACTTTC
CDR3 protein: CASSPPKAQAGANVLTF

V gene: TRBV28
clone size: few
J gene: TRBJ2-7
D gene: NA
CDR3 DNA: TGTGCCAGCAGTTCCCCATCCCGACTGGTGTACGAGCAGTACTTC
CDR3 protein: CASSSPSRLVYEQYF

V gene: TRBV30
clone size: NA
J gene: TRBJ2-7
D gene: TRBD1
CDR3 DNA: TGTGCCTGGAGTCGAAGATCCGGGACAGGGATCTCCTACGAGCAGTACTTC
CDR3 protein: CAWSRRSGTGISYEQYF

V gene: TRBV27
clone size: NA
J gene: TRBJ1-2
D gene: NA
CDR3 DNA: TGTGCCAGCAGCCGCAATCCTGTAGGGGGTAACTATGGCTACACCTTC
CDR3 protein: CASSRNPVGGNYGYTF

V gene: TRBV9
clone size: NA
J gene: TRBJ2-1
D gene: TRBD1
CDR3 DNA: TGTGCCAGCAGCGTAGTTCGGGACAGGAGCTACAATGAGCAGTTCTTC
CDR3 protein: CASSVVRDRSYNEQFF

V gene: TRBV29-1
clone size: NA
J gene: TRBJ1-5
D gene: NA
CDR3 DNA: TGCAGCGTTGGGGGAGGGCGTCCTGATAGCAATCAGCCCCAGCATTTT
CDR3 protein: CSVGGGRPDSNQPQHF

V gene: TRBV7-9
clone size: once
J gene: TRBJ2-1
D gene: TRBD2
CDR3 DNA: TGTGCCAGCAGCTTAGCGCGGGAGGTTTCGGAGCAGTTCTTC
CDR3 protein: CASSLAREVSEQFF

V gene: TRBV7-2
clone size: NA
J gene: TRBJ2-3
D gene: TRBD2
CDR3 DNA: TGTGCCAGCAGCTTACTAGCGGGACTTTTTCAAACTAGCACAGATACGCAGTATTTT
CDR3 protein: CASSLLAGLFQTSTDTQYF

V gene: TRBV11-2
clone size: NA
J gene: TRBJ2-7
D gene: TRBD2
CDR3 DNA: TGTGCCAGCAGCTCCCATGGCGGTAGCGGGAGGTGGCACGAGCAGTACTTC
CDR3 protein: CASSSHGGSGRWHEQYF

V gene: TRBV4-1
clone size: NA
J gene: TRBJ1-5
D gene: NA
CDR3 DNA: TGCGCCAGCAGCCAAGCCCCACAGACCAATCAGCCCCAGCATTTT
CDR3 protein: CASSQAPQTNQPQHF

V gene: TRBV7-3
clone size: NA
J gene: TRBJ2-1
D gene: NA
CDR3 DNA: TGTGCCAGCAGCCCCGTACGGGTTACACCATCCTACAATGAGCAGTTCTTC
CDR3 protein: CASSPVRVTPSYNEQFF

V gene: TRBV4-2
clone size: NA
J gene: TRBJ1-3
D gene: NA
CDR3 DNA: TGTGCCAGCAGCCCCACAGGGAAGGGTAACACCATATATTTT
CDR3 protein: CASSPTGKGNTIYF

V gene: TRBV7-9
clone size: NA
J gene: TRBJ2-2
D gene: NA
CDR3 DNA: TGTGCCAGCAGCTTAAACTGGGGGCGGGCCAACACCGGGGAGCTGTTTTTT
CDR3 protein: CASSLNWGRANTGELFF

V gene: TRBV5-1
clone size: NA
J gene: TRBJ2-3
D gene: TRBD1
CDR3 DNA: TGCGCCAGCAGCTTGGAGGGACAGACATATCATACGCAGTATTTT
CDR3 protein: CASSLEGQTYHTQYF

V gene: TRBV7-7
clone size: NA
J gene: TRBJ2-5
D gene: TRBD2
CDR3 DNA: TGTGCTAGCAGCGGTGGTCTAGCGGGAGAGGGGCCGCGAGAGACCCAGTACTTC
CDR3 protein: CASSGGLAGEGPRETQYF

V gene: TRBV4-2
clone size: NA
J gene: TRBJ2-6
D gene: NA
CDR3 DNA: TGTGCCAGCAGCCAGGCTATGAGGGCTGGGGCCAACGTCCTGACTTTC
CDR3 protein: CASSQAMRAGANVLTF

V gene: TRBV7-2
clone size: NA
J gene: TRBJ2-1
D gene: NA
CDR3 DNA: TGTGCCAGCAGCCACCATCAGAGTAGCGACTACAATGAGCAGTTCTTC
CDR3 protein: CASSHHQSSDYNEQFF

V gene: TRBV23-1
clone size: once
J gene: TRBJ2-7
D gene: TRBD1
CDR3 DNA: TGCGCCAGCAGTCGGACGCGGGACAGGCTCTACGAGCAGTACTTC
CDR3 protein: CASSRTRDRLYEQYF

V gene: TRBV7-6
clone size: NA
J gene: TRBJ2-1
D gene: NA
CDR3 DNA: TGTGCCAGCAGAGGGGGGAGGGGGGACAATGAGCAGTTCTTC
CDR3 protein: CASRGGRGDNEQFF

V gene: TRBV10-2
clone size: NA
J gene: TRBJ1-1
D gene: TRBD1
CDR3 DNA: TGCGCCAGCAGACAGGGGGCGTCGACTGAAGCTTTCTTT
CDR3 protein: CASRQGASTEAFF

V gene: TRBV28
clone size: NA
J gene: TRBJ2-7
D gene: TRBD1
CDR3 DNA: TGTGCCACCAACCTATCCGGGAGACAGGGGACCTACGAGCAGTACTTC
CDR3 protein: CATNLSGRQGTYEQYF

V gene: TRBV7-8
clone size: NA
J gene: TRBJ2-2
D gene: NA
CDR3 DNA: TGTGCCAGCAGCCTGCGGCCCCCTCCGAACACCGGGGAGCTGTTTTTT
CDR3 protein: CASSLRPPPNTGELFF

V gene: TRBV6-5
clone size: NA
J gene: TRBJ1-3
D gene: NA
CDR3 DNA: TGTGCCAGCACCCAGGGAGGAACTGGAAACACCATATATTTT
CDR3 protein: CASTQGGTGNTIYF

V gene: TRBV7-8
clone size: NA
J gene: TRBJ2-2
D gene: TRBD2
CDR3 DNA: TGTGCCAGCAGCTTAGGGCGAGAGTGGGAGGGACCGAACACCGGGGAGCTGTTTTTT
CDR3 protein: CASSLGREWEGPNTGELFF

V gene: TRBV6-1
clone size: NA
J gene: TRBJ2-7
D gene: TRBD2
CDR3 DNA: TGTGCCAGCAGTGAGACCGGGACTAGCGGCTACGAGCAGTACTTC
CDR3 protein: CASSETGTSGYEQYF

V gene: TRBV10-3
clone size: once
J gene: TRBJ2-2
D gene: TRBD2
CDR3 DNA: TGTGCCATCAGTGAGTCGGCTAGCGGAGTTACCGGGGAGCTGTTTTTT
CDR3 protein: CAISESASGVTGELFF

V gene: TRBV7-2
clone size: NA
J gene: TRBJ2-1
D gene: NA
CDR3 DNA: TGTGCCAGCAGAAAAGGGCGGGAAGGGTCCTACAATGAGCAGTTCTTC
CDR3 protein: CASRKGREGSYNEQFF

V gene: TRBV21-1
clone size: NA
J gene: TRBJ2-7
D gene: NA
CDR3 DNA: TGTGCCAGCAGCAAAGATCCCGGCCGCGTAGCGGGAAATTCGGAAGAGCAGTACTTC
CDR3 protein: CASSKDPGRVAGNSEEQYF

V gene: TRBV7-3
clone size: NA
J gene: TRBJ1-1
D gene: NA
CDR3 DNA: TGTGCCAGCAGCCCCTCCGGGGGGCGGAACACTGAAGCTTTCTTT
CDR3 protein: CASSPSGGRNTEAFF

V gene: TRBV23-1
clone size: NA
J gene: TRBJ1-5
D gene: NA
CDR3 DNA: TGCGCCAGCAGTCAATTAACACACCCGACAGCCAAGAATTTT
CDR3 protein: CASSQLTHPTAKNF

V gene: TRBV7-8
clone size: NA
J gene: TRBJ2-2
D gene: TRBD2
CDR3 DNA: TGTGCCAGCAGCTTAGTGGCACTAGCGGAATTCGCGAACACCGGGGAGCTGTTTTTT
CDR3 protein: CASSLVALAEFANTGELFF

V gene: TRBV4-3
clone size: NA
J gene: TRBJ2-1
D gene: TRBD1
CDR3 DNA: TGCGCCAGCAGCCATAAAACCCGGGACAGGGGCAATGAGCAGTTCTTC
CDR3 protein: CASSHKTRDRGNEQFF

V gene: TRBV9
clone size: NA
J gene: TRBJ1-4
D gene: TRBD1
CDR3 DNA: TGTGCCAGCAGCACCCGGGACAGGATAACAGAGAATGAAAAACTGTTTTTT
CDR3 protein: CASSTRDRITENEKLFF

V gene: TRBV28
clone size: NA
J gene: TRBJ2-7
D gene: TRBD2
CDR3 DNA: TGTGCCAGCAGTTTATGGGGCGGTCCTAGCGGTAGGTACGAGCAGTACTTC
CDR3 protein: CASSLWGGPSGRYEQYF

V gene: TRBV19
clone size: NA
J gene: TRBJ2-2
D gene: TRBD2
CDR3 DNA: TGTGGGGTGGCGGGAGCCCAGAACACCGGGGAGCTGTTTTTT
CDR3 protein: CGVAGAQNTGELFF

V gene: TRBV5-6
clone size: NA
J gene: TRBJ1-1
D gene: NA
CDR3 DNA: TGTGCCAGCAGCTCCAATCGGATCAGGGGGAACACTGAAGCTTTCTTT
CDR3 protein: CASSSNRIRGNTEAFF

V gene: TRBV30
clone size: once
J gene: TRBJ2-1
D gene: TRBD2
CDR3 DNA: TGTGCCTGGGGCACTTCTAGCGGGCCCCCCTACAATGAGCAGTTCTTC
CDR3 protein: CAWGTSSGPPYNEQFF

V gene: TRBV19
clone size: NA
J gene: TRBJ2-1
D gene: TRBD1
CDR3 DNA: TGTGCCAGTAGTAGTTGGGACAGTTACAATGAGCAGTTCTTC
CDR3 protein: CASSSWDSYNEQFF